Sequencing of this TCR beta chain was carried out in a study of immune heterogeneity within non-small cell lung tumors. Study details: There were a handful of squamous cell carcinomas, fewer than eleven non-squamous carcinomas and 1 tumor not otherwise specified. Study-wide points: With local tumor mutational burden, local T-cell clonality showed a moderate but significant correlation (R around 0.33). Within a patient, dominant CDR3 beta clonotypes were shared across sites, though different locations had unique frequent clones.

The V and J ends lost 3 bases and 4 bases, in that order; junction bases with no gene match: 5. In germline, CDR1 is SGHRS, CDR2 YFSETQ. This CDR3 comprises 15 residues. Samples each supplied about 610 ng of bulk tumor genomic DNA as template. Biopsies, several per primary tumor and spaced far apart, were collected during surgery. Samples came from untreated patients having curative surgery for newly diagnosed non-small cell lung cancer. Multiplex PCR (32 V and 13 J primers) was used to amplify the TCR beta CDR3. Using its own MiXCR run on the multiplex PCR reads, TCRdb lists one record per CDR3 protein. The sample shows over 20,000 distinct CDR3 sequences, about 30% of them seen only once. This clonotype has a handful of counts. The antigen remains unidentified.

The sequenced sample consisted of lung tumor tissue. J is TRBJ2-5 and V is TRBV5-1, with 11 positions matching TRBD2. This receptor was taken from a middle-aged man with non-small cell lung cancer. CDR3 residues: CASSSSGGRGETQYF. DNA of the CDR3: TGCGCCAGCAGCTCTAGCGGGGGGAGAGGAGAGACCCAGTACTTC.